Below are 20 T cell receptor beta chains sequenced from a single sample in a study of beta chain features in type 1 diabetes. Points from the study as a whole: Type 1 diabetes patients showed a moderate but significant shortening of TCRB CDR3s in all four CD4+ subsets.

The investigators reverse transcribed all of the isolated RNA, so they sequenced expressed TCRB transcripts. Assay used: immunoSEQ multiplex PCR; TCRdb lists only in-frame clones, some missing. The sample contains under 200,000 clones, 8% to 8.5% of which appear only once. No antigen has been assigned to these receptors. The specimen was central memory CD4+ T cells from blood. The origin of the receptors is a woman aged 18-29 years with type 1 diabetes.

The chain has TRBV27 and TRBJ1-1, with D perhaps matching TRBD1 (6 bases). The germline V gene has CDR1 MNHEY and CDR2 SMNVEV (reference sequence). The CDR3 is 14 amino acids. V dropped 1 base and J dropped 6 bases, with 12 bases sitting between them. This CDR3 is CASSLYRDKSEAFF. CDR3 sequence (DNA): TGTGCCAGCAGTTTATACAGGGATAAATCTGAAGCTTTCTTT.

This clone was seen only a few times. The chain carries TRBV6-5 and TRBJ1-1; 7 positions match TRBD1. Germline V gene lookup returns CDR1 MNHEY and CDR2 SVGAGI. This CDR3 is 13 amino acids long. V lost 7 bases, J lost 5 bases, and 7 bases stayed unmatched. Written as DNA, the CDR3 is TGTGCCAGCACGGTCAGGGGGAGTACTGAAGCTTTCTTT. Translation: CASTVRGSTEAFF.

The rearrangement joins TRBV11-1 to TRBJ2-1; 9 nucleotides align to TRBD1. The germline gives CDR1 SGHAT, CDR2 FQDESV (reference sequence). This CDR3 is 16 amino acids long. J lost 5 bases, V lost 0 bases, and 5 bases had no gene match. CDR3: CASSLAGTGKNNEQFF. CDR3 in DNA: TGTGCCAGCAGCTTAGCAGGGACAGGGAAGAACAATGAGCAGTTCTTC.

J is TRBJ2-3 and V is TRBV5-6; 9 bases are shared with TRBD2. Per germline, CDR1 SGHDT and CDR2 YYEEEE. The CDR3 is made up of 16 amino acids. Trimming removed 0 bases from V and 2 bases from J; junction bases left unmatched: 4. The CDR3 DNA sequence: TGTGCCAGCAGCTTGGTGACTAGCGGCAACACAGATACGCAGTATTTT. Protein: CASSLVTSGNTDTQYF. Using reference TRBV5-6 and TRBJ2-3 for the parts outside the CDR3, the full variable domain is DAGVTQSPTHLIKTRGQQVTLRCSPKSGHDTVSWYQQALGQGPQFIFQYYEEEERQRGNFPDRFSGHQFPNYSSELNVNALLLGDSALYLCASSLVTSGNTDTQYFGPGTRLTVL.

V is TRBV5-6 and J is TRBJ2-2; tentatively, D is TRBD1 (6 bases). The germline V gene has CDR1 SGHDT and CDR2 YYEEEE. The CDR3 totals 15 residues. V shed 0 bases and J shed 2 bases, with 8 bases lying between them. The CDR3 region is CASSLAGTNTGELFF. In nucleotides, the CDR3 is TGTGCCAGCAGCTTGGCCGGGACAAACACCGGGGAGCTGTTTTTT.

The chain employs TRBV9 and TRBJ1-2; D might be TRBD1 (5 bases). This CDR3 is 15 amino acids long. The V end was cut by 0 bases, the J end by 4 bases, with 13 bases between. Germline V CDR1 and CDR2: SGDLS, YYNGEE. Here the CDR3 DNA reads TGTGCCAGCAGCGTAGGGAGGGGCGACTTCTATGGCTACACCTTC. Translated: CASSVGRGDFYGYTF.

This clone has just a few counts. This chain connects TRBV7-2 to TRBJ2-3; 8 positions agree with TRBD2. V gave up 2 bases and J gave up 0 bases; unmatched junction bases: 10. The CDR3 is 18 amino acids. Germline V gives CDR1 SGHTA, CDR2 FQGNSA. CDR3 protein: CASSLRLAGPVSTDTQYF. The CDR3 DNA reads TGTGCCAGCAGCTTAAGGCTAGCGGGCCCTGTTAGCACAGATACGCAGTATTTT.

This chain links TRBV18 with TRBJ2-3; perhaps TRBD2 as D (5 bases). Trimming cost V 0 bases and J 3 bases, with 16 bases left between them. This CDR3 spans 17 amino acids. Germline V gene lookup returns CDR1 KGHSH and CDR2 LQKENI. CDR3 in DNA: TGTGCCAGCTCACCACCCCCTACTAGAGTGGGGACAGATACGCAGTATTTT. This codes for CASSPPPTRVGTDTQYF.

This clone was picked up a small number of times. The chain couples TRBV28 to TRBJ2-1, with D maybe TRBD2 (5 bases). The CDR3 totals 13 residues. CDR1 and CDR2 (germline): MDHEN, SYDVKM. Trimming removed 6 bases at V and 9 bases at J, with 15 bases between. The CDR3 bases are TGTGCCAGCAGCCCCTTTGGTGGGAGTGAGCAGTTCTTC. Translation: CASSPFGGSEQFF.

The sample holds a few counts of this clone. The CDR3 reads CASSQDAGGPQHF. CDR3 coding DNA: TGCGCCAGCAGCCAAGATGCGGGGGGGCCCCAGCATTTT. The genes are TRBV4-1 and TRBJ1-5; TRBD1 might be the D (5 bases). There are 13 residues in the CDR3. V lost 0 bases, J lost 9 bases, and 9 bases lay in between. The germline V gene has CDR1 MGHRA and CDR2 YSYEKL.

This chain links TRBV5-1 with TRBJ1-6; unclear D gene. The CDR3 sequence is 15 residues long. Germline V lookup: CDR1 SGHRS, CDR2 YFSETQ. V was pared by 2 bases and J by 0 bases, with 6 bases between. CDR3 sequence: CASSLESSYNSPLHF. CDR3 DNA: TGCGCCAGCAGCTTAGAGAGCTCCTATAATTCACCCCTCCACTTT.

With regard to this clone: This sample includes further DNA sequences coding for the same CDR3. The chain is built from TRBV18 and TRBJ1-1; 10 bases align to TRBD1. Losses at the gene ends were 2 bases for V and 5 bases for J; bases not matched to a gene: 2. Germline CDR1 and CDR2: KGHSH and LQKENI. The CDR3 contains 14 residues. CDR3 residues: CASSPGTGETEAFF. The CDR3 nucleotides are TGTGCCAGCTCACCAGGGACAGGGGAAACTGAAGCTTTCTTT.

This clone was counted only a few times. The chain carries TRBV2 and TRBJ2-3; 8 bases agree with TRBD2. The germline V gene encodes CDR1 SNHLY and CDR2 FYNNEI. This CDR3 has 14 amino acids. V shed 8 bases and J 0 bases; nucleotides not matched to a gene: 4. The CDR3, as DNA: TGTGCCAGCCTAGCGGGTGTTAGCACAGATACGCAGTATTTT. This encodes CASLAGVSTDTQYF.

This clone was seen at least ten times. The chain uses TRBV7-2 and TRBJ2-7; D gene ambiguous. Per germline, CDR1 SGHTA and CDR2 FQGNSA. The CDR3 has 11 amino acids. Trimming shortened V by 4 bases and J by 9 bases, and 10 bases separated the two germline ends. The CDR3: CASSSYEWQYF. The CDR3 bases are TGTGCCAGCAGCTCCTACGAGTGGCAGTACTTC.

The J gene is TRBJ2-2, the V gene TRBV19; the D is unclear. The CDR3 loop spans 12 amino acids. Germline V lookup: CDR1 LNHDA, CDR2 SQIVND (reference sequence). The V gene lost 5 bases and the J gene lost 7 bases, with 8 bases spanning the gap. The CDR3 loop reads CASSPLGGELFF. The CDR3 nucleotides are TGTGCCAGTAGTCCTCTCGGCGGGGAGCTGTTTTTT.

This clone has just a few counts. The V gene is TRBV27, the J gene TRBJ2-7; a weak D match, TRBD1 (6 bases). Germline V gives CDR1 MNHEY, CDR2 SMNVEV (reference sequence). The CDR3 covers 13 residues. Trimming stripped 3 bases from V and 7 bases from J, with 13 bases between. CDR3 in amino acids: CASSFLGGGEQYF. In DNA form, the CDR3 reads TGTGCCAGCAGTTTTCTTGGGGGCGGGGAGCAGTACTTC.

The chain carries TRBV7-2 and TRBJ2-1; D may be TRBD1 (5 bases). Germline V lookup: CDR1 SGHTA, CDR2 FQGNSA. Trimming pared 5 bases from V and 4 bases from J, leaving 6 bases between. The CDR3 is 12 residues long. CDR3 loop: CASSNRYNEQFF. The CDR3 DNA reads TGTGCCAGCAGCAACAGGTACAATGAGCAGTTCTTC.

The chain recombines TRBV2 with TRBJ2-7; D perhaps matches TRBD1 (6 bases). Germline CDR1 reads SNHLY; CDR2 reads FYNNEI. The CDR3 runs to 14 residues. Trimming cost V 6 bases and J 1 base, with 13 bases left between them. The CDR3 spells CASRSGQSSYEQYF. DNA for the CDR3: TGTGCCAGCAGAAGCGGACAGTCGTCCTACGAGCAGTACTTC. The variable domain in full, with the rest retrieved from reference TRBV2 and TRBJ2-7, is EPEVTQTPSHQVTQMGQEVILRCVPISNHLYFYWYRQILGQKVEFLVSFYNNEISEKSEIFDDQFSVERPDGSNFTLKIRSTKLEDSAMYFCASRSGQSSYEQYFGPGTRLTVT.

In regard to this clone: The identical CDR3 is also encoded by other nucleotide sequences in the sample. The CDR3: CASSPTGGGEKLFF. The CDR3 DNA reads as TGTGCCAGCAGTCCCACAGGGGGCGGTGAAAAACTGTTTTTT. V and J are TRBV28 and TRBJ1-4, with 9 bases that match TRBD1. The CDR3 is 14 residues long. V lost 5 bases and J lost 7; bases outside the gene matches: 5. Germline CDR1 and CDR2: MDHEN and SYDVKM.

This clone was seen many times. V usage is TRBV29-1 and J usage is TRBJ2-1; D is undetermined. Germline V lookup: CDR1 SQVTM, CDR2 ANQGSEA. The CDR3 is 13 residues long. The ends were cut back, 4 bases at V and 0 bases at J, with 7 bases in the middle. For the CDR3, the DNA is TGCAGCGTTGTCAGTAACTCCTACAATGAGCAGTTCTTC. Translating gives CSVVSNSYNEQFF.